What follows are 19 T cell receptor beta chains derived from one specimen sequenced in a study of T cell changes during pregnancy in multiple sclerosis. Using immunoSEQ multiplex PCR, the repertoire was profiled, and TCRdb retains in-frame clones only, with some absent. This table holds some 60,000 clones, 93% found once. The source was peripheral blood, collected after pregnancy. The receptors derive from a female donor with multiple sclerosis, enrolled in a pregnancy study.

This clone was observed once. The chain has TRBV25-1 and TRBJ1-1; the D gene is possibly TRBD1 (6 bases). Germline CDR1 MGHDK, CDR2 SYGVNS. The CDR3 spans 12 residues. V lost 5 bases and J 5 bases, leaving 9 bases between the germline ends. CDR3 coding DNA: TGTGCCAGCAGTACCACAGGGACTGAAGCTTTCTTT. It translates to CASSTTGTEAFF.

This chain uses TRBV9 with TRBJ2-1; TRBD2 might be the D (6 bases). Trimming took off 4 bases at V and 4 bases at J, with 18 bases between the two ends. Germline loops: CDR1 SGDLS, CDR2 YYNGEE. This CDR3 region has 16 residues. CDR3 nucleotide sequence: TGTGCCAGCAGCAATGACCCGCGGGGACCGTACAATGAGCAGTTCTTC. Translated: CASSNDPRGPYNEQFF. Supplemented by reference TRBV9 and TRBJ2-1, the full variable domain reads DSGVTQTPKHLITATGQRVTLRCSPRSGDLSVYWYQQSLDQGLQFLIQYYNGEERAKGNILERFSAQQFPDLHSELNLSSLELGDSALYFCASSNDPRGPYNEQFFGPGTRLTVL.

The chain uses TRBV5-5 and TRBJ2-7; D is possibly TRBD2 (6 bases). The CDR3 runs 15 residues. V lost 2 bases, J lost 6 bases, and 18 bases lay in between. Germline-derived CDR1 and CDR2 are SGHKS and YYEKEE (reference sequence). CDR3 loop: CASSLGSSGLGEQYF. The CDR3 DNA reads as TGTGCCAGCAGCTTAGGAAGTAGCGGACTCGGCGAGCAGTACTTC.

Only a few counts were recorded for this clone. The CDR3 here is CASRMAGAAYEQYF. The DNA of the CDR3 is TGTGCCAGCAGGATGGCGGGAGCAGCCTACGAGCAGTACTTC. The chain carries TRBV2 and TRBJ2-7; 7 bases are shared with TRBD2. The trim removed 6 bases at V and 2 bases at J, leaving 7 bases unmatched. The CDR3 has 14 amino acids. Looked up from germline, CDR1 is SNHLY and CDR2 is FYNNEI.

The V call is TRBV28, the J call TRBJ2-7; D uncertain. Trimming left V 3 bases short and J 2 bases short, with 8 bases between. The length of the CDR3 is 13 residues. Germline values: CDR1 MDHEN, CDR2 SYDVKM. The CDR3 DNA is TGTGCCAGCAGTTTTCCCCCGGCCTACGAGCAGTACTTC. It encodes CASSFPPAYEQYF.

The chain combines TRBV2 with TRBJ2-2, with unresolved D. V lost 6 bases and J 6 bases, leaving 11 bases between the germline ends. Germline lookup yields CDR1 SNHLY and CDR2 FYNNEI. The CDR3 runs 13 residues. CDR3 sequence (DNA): TGTGCCAGCAGAGTGGCAACCGCCGGGGAGCTGTTTTTT. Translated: CASRVATAGELFF.

The CDR3 region is CASSPQASGANVLTF. The CDR3 DNA reads as TGTGCCAGCAGCCCACAGGCCTCTGGGGCCAACGTCCTGACTTTC. V is TRBV7-8 and J is TRBJ2-6; weak D call: TRBD1 (5 bases). The CDR3 runs to 15 residues. CDR1 SGHVS and CDR2 FQNEAQ come from the germline V gene. V lost 5 bases and J lost 0, with 8 bases in between.

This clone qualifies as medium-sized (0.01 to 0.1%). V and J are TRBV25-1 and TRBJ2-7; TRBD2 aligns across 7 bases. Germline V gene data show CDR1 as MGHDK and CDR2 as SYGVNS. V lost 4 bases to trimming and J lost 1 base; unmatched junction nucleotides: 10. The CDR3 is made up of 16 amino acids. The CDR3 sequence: CASSATGLPGSYEQYF. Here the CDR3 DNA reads TGTGCCAGCAGTGCTACGGGACTACCGGGATCCTACGAGCAGTACTTC.

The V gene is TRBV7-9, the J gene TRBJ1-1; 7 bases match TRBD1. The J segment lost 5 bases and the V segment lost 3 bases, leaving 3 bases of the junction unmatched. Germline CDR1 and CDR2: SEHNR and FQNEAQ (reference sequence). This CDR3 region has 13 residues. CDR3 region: CASSFQGGTEAFF. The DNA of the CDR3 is TGTGCCAGCAGCTTTCAGGGGGGAACTGAAGCTTTCTTT.

CDR3 sequence (DNA): TGTGCCATCAGTAGGGGACTAGCGGGAGTTCACAATGAGCAGTTCTTC. It yields the protein CAISRGLAGVHNEQFF. The chain employs TRBV10-3 and TRBJ2-1, with 14 bases aligning to TRBD2. The V gene end was trimmed by 5 bases and the J gene end by 5 bases; junction bases not matched to a gene: 5. The CDR3 is 16 amino acids. Germline CDR1 reads ENHRY; CDR2 reads SYGVKD.

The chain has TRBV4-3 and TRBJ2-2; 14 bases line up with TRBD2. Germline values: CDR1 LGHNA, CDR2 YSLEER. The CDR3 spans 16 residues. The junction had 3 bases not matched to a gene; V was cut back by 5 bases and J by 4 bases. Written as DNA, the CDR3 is TGCGCCAGCAGCACGACTAGCGGGAGGGTCACCGGGGAGCTGTTTTTT. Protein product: CASSTTSGRVTGELFF.

The CDR3 reads CASTQTGGTEAFF. The CDR3 region has the DNA TGTGCCAGCACGCAGACAGGGGGCACTGAAGCTTTCTTT. The chain uses TRBV14 and TRBJ1-1, with 9 nucleotides matching TRBD1. The ends lost 7 bases at V and 4 bases at J; junction bases unmatched: 4. The CDR3 spans 13 residues. CDR1 is SGHDN, CDR2 FVKESK, per germline. The entire variable domain, with the rest obtained from reference TRBV14 and TRBJ1-1, is as follows: EAGVTQFPSHSVIEKGQTVTLRCDPISGHDNLYWYRRVMGKEIKFLLHFVKESKQDESGMPNNRFLAERTGGTYSTLKVQPAELEDSGVYFCASTQTGGTEAFFGQGTRLTVV.

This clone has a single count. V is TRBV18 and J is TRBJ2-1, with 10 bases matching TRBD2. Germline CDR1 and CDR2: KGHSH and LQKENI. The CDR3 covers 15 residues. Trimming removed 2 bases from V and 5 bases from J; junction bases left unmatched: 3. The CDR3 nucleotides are TGTGCCAGCTCACCAGGGACTAGCGTCAACAATGAGCAGTTCTTC. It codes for CASSPGTSVNNEQFF. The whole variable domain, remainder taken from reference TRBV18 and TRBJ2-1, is NAGVMQNPRHLVRRRGQEARLRCSPMKGHSHVYWYRQLPEEGLKFMVYLQKENIIDESGMPKERFSAEFPKEGPSILRIQQVVRGDSAAYFCASSPGTSVNNEQFFGPGTRLTVL.

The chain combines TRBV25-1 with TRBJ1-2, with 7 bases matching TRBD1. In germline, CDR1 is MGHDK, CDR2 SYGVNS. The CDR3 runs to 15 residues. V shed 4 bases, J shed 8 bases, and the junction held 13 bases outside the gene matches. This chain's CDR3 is CASSAPGTVFRGYTF. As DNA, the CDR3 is TGTGCCAGCAGTGCCCCCGGGACAGTCTTTCGGGGCTACACCTTC.

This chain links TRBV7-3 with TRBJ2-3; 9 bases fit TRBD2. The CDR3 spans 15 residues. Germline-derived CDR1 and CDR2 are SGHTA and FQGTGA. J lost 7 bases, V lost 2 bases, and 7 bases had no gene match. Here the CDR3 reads CASSLVGSGRHTQYF. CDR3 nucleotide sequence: TGTGCCAGCAGCTTAGTCGGTAGCGGGAGACATACGCAGTATTTT.

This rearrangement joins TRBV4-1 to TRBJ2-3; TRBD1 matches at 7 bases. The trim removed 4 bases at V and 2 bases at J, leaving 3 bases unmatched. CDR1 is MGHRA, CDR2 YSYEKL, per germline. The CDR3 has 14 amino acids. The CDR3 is CASSPDRVTDTQYF. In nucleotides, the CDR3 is TGCGCCAGCAGCCCCGACAGGGTCACAGATACGCAGTATTTT.

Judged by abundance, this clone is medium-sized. The CDR3 coding sequence is TGTGCCAGCAGTGAGACAGGCACAGATACGCAGTATTTT. Its translation is CASSETGTDTQYF. This rearrangement joins TRBV6-4 to TRBJ2-3, with D perhaps matching TRBD1 (5 bases). The germline CDR1 and CDR2 sequences are MRHNA and SNTAGT. The CDR3 is made up of 13 amino acids. The V end was cut by 3 bases, the J end by 1 base, with 5 bases between.

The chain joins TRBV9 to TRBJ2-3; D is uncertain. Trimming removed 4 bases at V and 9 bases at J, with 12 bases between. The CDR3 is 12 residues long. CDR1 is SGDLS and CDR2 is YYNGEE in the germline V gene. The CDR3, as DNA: TGTGCCAGCAGCCCCCTGGCAGTGACGCAGTATTTT. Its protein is CASSPLAVTQYF.

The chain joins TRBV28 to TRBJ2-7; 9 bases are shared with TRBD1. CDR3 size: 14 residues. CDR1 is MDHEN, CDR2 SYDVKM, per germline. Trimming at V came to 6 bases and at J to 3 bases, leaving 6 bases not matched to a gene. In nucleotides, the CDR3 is TGTGCCAGCAGCGGGACAGGGTTCGGCTACGAGCAGTACTTC. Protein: CASSGTGFGYEQYF.